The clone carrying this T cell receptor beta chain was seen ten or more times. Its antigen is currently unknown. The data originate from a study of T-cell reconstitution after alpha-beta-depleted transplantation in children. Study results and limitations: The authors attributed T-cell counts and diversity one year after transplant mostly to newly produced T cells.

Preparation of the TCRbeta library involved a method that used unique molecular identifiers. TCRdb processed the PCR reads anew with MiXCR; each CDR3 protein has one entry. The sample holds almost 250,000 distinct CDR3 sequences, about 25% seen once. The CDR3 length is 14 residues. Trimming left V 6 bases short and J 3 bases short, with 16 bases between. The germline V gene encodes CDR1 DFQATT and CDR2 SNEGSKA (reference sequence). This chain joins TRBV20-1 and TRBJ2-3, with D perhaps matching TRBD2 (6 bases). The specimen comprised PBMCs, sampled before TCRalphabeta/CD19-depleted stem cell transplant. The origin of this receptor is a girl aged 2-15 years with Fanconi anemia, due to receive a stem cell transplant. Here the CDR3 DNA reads TGCAGTGCCGATTCAGCGGGTTTAACAGATACGCAGTATTTT. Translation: CSADSAGLTDTQYF.